This T cell receptor (beta chain) was sequenced for a study of T cell repertoires in cytomegalovirus infection. About the study: HLA-B-restricted CMV epitopes that are well studied were used alongside recently identified HLA-C-restricted ones. Through public TCR beta signatures, both CMV infection and matching HLA type were indicated.

Whole-study results and caveats: It was HLA-C-restricted CMV-specific TCR beta clonotypes that dominated the response ex vivo.

Concerning this clonotype itself: The antigen is not known.

TCRdb re-called the reads through MiXCR, storing one row per CDR3 protein. Seen here are 900,000 to 950,000 distinct CDR3 sequences, roughly a third observed once, and the top ten hold about an eighth. This specimen was cultured CD8+ T cells from PBMCs, taken from culture after CMV antigen stimulation. The sequence came from a human donor in good health (CMV status not recorded). Some clones in this sample may be carry-over from other donors' samples.

This CDR3 reads CASSQEVWETQYF. As DNA, the CDR3 is TGCGCCAGCAGCCAAGAAGTATGGGAGACCCAGTACTTC. The V call is TRBV4-1, the J call TRBJ2-5; no firm D call. This CDR3 spans 13 amino acids. Germline loops: CDR1 MGHRA, CDR2 YSYEKL. V was trimmed by 0 bases and J by 5 bases, leaving 7 bases between them.